This TCR beta chain was recovered during a study of blood T cell repertoires in COVID-19. Produced via immunoSEQ multiplex PCR; TCRdb's table is partial and in-frame only. Counted here are 310,000 or so clones, around 86% occurring once; the ten biggest clones make up 1% to 1.5%. The CDR3 length is 14 residues. V lost 2 bases to trimming and J lost 5 bases, with 11 bases between them. Germline V gene data show CDR1 as WSHSY and CDR2 as SAAADI. This sequence joins TRBV10-2 and TRBJ2-3; D is ambiguous. This receptor was identified in a man between 65 and 79 years old with acute or convalescent COVID-19. Sequencing input: peripheral blood. The CDR3 DNA is TGCGCCAGCAGTGAGATAGACTTAGGAGATACGCAGTATTTT. It codes for CASSEIDLGDTQYF.